These 30 T cell receptor beta chains came from one sample sequenced in a study of blood T cell repertoires in COVID-19. Generated by immunoSEQ multiplex PCR, the TCRdb table keeps only in-frame clones and is missing some. The sample shows roughly 24,000 clones, approximately 77% of them seen only once. Input material: peripheral blood. These receptors were taken from a man aged 80 or over with active or convalescent COVID-19.

The rearrangement joins TRBV4-1 to TRBJ2-7; 8 bases map to TRBD2. CDR3 length: 15 amino acids. The V and J ends lost 4 bases and 5 bases, in that order; junction bases with no gene match: 10. CDR1 is MGHRA and CDR2 is YSYEKL in the germline V gene. The CDR3 spells CASSLTGTRNHEQYF. The CDR3 DNA reads TGCGCCAGCAGCCTGACCGGGACTAGAAACCACGAGCAGTACTTC.

This clone was seen more than once but under ten times. The V gene is TRBV2, the J gene TRBJ1-2, with D perhaps TRBD1 (5 bases). CDR1 and CDR2 (germline): SNHLY, FYNNEI. There are 13 residues in the CDR3. Trimming pared 3 bases from V and 2 bases from J, leaving 7 bases between. CDR3 nucleotides: TGTGCCAGCAGTGATCGACAGAACTATGGCTACACCTTC. It translates to CASSDRQNYGYTF.

The chain combines TRBV7-2 with TRBJ1-3, with 7 bases fitting TRBD1. The germline V gene has CDR1 SGHTA and CDR2 FQGNSA. This CDR3 contains 16 residues. V was pared by 1 base and J by 0 bases, with 3 bases of the junction left unmatched. The CDR3 loop is CASSLEGASSGNTIYF. Here the CDR3 DNA reads TGTGCCAGCAGCTTAGAGGGGGCCAGCTCTGGAAACACCATATATTTT.

This sequence joins TRBV5-6 and TRBJ1-1, with 8 bases aligning to TRBD1. CDR1 is SGHDT, CDR2 YYEEEE, per germline. This CDR3 contains 14 residues. V was pared by 0 bases and J by 4 bases, with 2 bases of the junction left unmatched. In nucleotides, the CDR3 is TGTGCCAGCAGCTTGGTCAGGGGGCTCACTGAAGCTTTCTTT. It is translated as CASSLVRGLTEAFF.

V gene TRBV5-5 combines with J gene TRBJ1-2; D gene uncertain. CDR3 size: 14 residues. Germline V lookup: CDR1 SGHKS, CDR2 YYEKEE (reference sequence). Deletions cut 0 bases from V and 2 bases from J, with 8 bases between. CDR3 in amino acids: CASSLDGGNYGYTF. The CDR3 nucleotides read TGTGCCAGCAGCTTGGACGGAGGGAACTATGGCTACACCTTC.

The chain employs TRBV9 and TRBJ1-1; TRBD1 is a possible D gene (5 bases). Germline loops: CDR1 SGDLS, CDR2 YYNGEE. Trimming left V 1 base short and J 0 bases short, with 10 bases between. CDR3 length: 15 residues. CDR3 sequence reads: CASSVLPGMNTEAFF. Here the CDR3 DNA reads TGTGCCAGCAGCGTACTCCCAGGGATGAACACTGAAGCTTTCTTT.

The V and J genes are TRBV9 and TRBJ1-4; 7 bases fit TRBD1. This CDR3 comprises 15 residues. V shed 3 bases and J 2 bases; nucleotides not matched to a gene: 4. CDR1 is SGDLS and CDR2 is YYNGEE in the germline V gene. The CDR3, as DNA: TGTGCCAGCAGCGCAACGGGACAGACTAATGAAAAACTGTTTTTT. It translates to CASSATGQTNEKLFF.

The chain links TRBV7-2 to TRBJ1-1; TRBD1 might be the D (5 bases). There are 17 residues in the CDR3. Germline CDR1 reads SGHTA; CDR2 reads FQGNSA. The V and J ends lost 1 base and 4 bases respectively, with 19 bases between them. The CDR3 sequence is CASSLGVWGLQATEAFF. CDR3 bases: TGTGCCAGCAGCTTAGGGGTATGGGGACTTCAGGCCACTGAAGCTTTCTTT.

The chain carries TRBV12-3 or TRBV12-4 and TRBJ1-2; no firm D call. V was cut by 1 base and J by 5 bases, with 8 bases left in between. The CDR3 is 13 residues long. As DNA, the CDR3 is TGTGCCAGCAGTTTAGTTAGAGGGTATGGCTACACCTTC. This encodes CASSLVRGYGYTF.

The chain employs TRBV7-3 and TRBJ2-5, with 14 bases aligning to TRBD2. The CDR3 has 14 amino acids. Germline CDR1 is SGHTA and CDR2 is FQGTGA. The ends lost 5 bases at V and 10 bases at J; junction bases unmatched: 6. The CDR3 bases are TGTGCCAGCAGCCCGGGGACTAGCGGGGGTTTCCAGTACTTC. This codes for CASSPGTSGGFQYF.

The gene calls are TRBV9 and TRBJ2-5; TRBD2 aligns across 10 bases. Germline CDR1 and CDR2: SGDLS and YYNGEE. The V segment lost 2 bases and the J segment 0 bases; nucleotides outside the gene matches: 4. The CDR3 is made up of 16 amino acids. CDR3 region: CASSVTAGGYQETQYF. In DNA form, the CDR3 reads TGTGCCAGCAGCGTGACAGCGGGAGGGTACCAAGAGACCCAGTACTTC.

The V and J genes are TRBV5-1 and TRBJ2-3; TRBD2 matches 10 bases. V shed 6 bases, J shed 4 bases, and the junction held 14 bases outside the gene matches. The CDR3 is 17 amino acids. Germline CDR1 SGHRS, CDR2 YFSETQ. The CDR3 DNA reads TGCGCCAGCACCGAATCTAGCGGGGGCCTAGGGGCAGATACGCAGTATTTT. As protein: CASTESSGGLGADTQYF.

This clone was seen a few times. The V and J genes are TRBV28 and TRBJ1-5; 9 positions agree with TRBD1. CDR1 is MDHEN and CDR2 is SYDVKM in the germline V gene. After removal of 7 bases from V and 1 base from J, the junction contained 14 bases not matched to a gene. The CDR3 totals 18 residues. The CDR3 sequence is CASMRPGQGFRSNQPQHF. The CDR3 DNA reads TGTGCCAGCATGAGGCCGGGACAGGGATTTCGGAGCAATCAGCCCCAGCATTTT. Filled out from reference TRBV28 and TRBJ1-5, the complete variable domain reads DVKVTQSSRYLVKRTGEKVFLECVQDMDHENMFWYRQDPGLGLRLIYFSYDVKMKEKGDIPEGYSVSREKKERFSLILESASTNQTSMYLCASMRPGQGFRSNQPQHFGDGTRLSIL.

This clone was counted between two and nine times. The V call is TRBV27, the J call TRBJ1-4, with 9 bases that match TRBD1. Trimming removed 5 bases from V and 8 bases from J; junction bases left unmatched: 12. Germline assignment: CDR1 MNHEY and CDR2 SMNVEV (reference sequence). The CDR3 extends over 16 amino acids. CDR3 residues: CASSPYLGTGREKLFF. Written as DNA, the CDR3 is TGTGCCAGCAGTCCCTATCTCGGGACAGGGCGGGAAAAACTGTTTTTT.

CDR3 residues: CASSQGGSGSGEAFF. CDR3 nucleotides: TGTGCCAGCAGCCAAGGGGGTTCGGGGTCCGGAGAAGCTTTCTTT. The chain employs TRBV3-1 (or the pseudogene TRBV3-2) and TRBJ1-1; D unclear. Trimming pared 1 base from V and 8 bases from J, leaving 17 bases between. The CDR3 has 15 amino acids. Germline V lookup: CDR1 LGHDT, CDR2 YNNKEL (reference sequence).

The gene calls are TRBV27 and TRBJ2-1; 13 bases fit TRBD2. Germline assignment: CDR1 MNHEY and CDR2 SMNVEV (reference sequence). The CDR3 is made up of 17 amino acids. V dropped 7 bases and J dropped 3; count of bases not matched to a gene: 9. The CDR3 loop reads CASKWGLAGIDYNEQFF. In nucleotides, the CDR3 is TGTGCCAGCAAGTGGGGACTAGCGGGGATTGACTACAATGAGCAGTTCTTC.

The rearrangement links TRBV4-2 to TRBJ2-7; tentatively, D is TRBD2 (5 bases). The CDR3 has 13 amino acids. V was trimmed by 0 bases and J by 7 bases, leaving 10 bases between them. Germline CDR1 reads LGHNA; CDR2 reads YNFKEQ. This chain's CDR3 is CASSQDSSREQYF. Written as DNA, the CDR3 is TGTGCCAGCAGCCAAGATTCTAGCAGGGAGCAGTACTTC.

The chain has TRBV27 and TRBJ2-1; 10 bases agree with TRBD2. Trimming at V came to 5 bases and at J to 6 bases, leaving 7 bases not matched to a gene. The CDR3 has 15 residues. Per the germline V gene, CDR1 is MNHEY and CDR2 is SMNVEV (reference sequence). In DNA, the CDR3 is TGTGCCAGCAGTCCGAGCGGGAGGGATTCCAATGAGCAGTTCTTC. Translation gives CASSPSGRDSNEQFF.

The gene calls are TRBV5-1 and TRBJ1-6; D might be TRBD1 (5 bases). The CDR3 totals 14 residues. Trimming took 0 bases from V and 11 from J, leaving 12 bases between them. The germline CDR1 and CDR2 sequences are SGHRS and YFSETQ. DNA for the CDR3: TGCGCCAGCAGCTTGGCAGGGTTTTCCCCACCCCTCCACTTT. Residues: CASSLAGFSPPLHF.

The rearrangement links TRBV2 to TRBJ1-2; 7 nucleotides align to TRBD1. With 4 bases clipped from V and 3 bases from J, the junction kept 2 bases outside the gene matches. The CDR3 length is 13 residues. Germline CDR1 and CDR2: SNHLY and FYNNEI. CDR3 nucleotide sequence: TGTGCCAGCAGTGTGGGGACAGACTATGGCTACACCTTC. Its translation is CASSVGTDYGYTF.

The chain couples TRBV3-1 (or the pseudogene TRBV3-2) to TRBJ1-3; 7 bases are shared with TRBD1. J lost 2 bases, V lost 5 bases, and 6 bases had no gene match. CDR1 LGHDT and CDR2 YNNKEL come from the germline V gene (reference sequence). CDR3 length equals 15 residues. The CDR3 nucleotides read TGTGCCAGCAGCTTACGCGGGACAGCTGGAAACACCATATATTTT. Translation gives CASSLRGTAGNTIYF.

The chain joins TRBV2 to TRBJ1-5; the D is unclear. V lost 6 bases, J lost 3 bases, and 18 bases lay in between. The CDR3 runs 16 residues. CDR1 and CDR2 from the germline V gene are SNHLY and FYNNEI. The CDR3 nucleotides read TGTGCCAGCAGAGGGTCCGGGAACCTATACAATCAGCCCCAGCATTTT. It is translated as CASRGSGNLYNQPQHF.

The chain is built from TRBV6-4 and TRBJ1-3; D call uncertain. V was pared by 7 bases and J by 2 bases, with 12 bases between. The CDR3 extends over 14 amino acids. CDR1 and CDR2 (germline): MRHNA, SNTAGT. The CDR3 DNA sequence: TGTGCCAGCATAATAGCACGTACTGGAAACACCATATATTTT. Translating gives CASIIARTGNTIYF.

This clone was seen once. V gene TRBV2 combines with J gene TRBJ2-5, with 14 bases fitting TRBD2. Unmatched junction bases numbered 1, after V lost 6 bases and J lost 4 bases. Germline CDR1 reads SNHLY; CDR2 reads FYNNEI. The CDR3 is made up of 14 amino acids. The CDR3 reads CASRGTSGRETQYF. The CDR3 coding sequence is TGTGCCAGCAGGGGGACTAGCGGGAGAGAGACCCAGTACTTC.

The rearrangement uses TRBV7-9 and TRBJ2-5; D call uncertain. The CDR3 extends over 12 amino acids. V was cut by 6 bases and J by 5 bases, with 10 bases left in between. In germline, CDR1 is SEHNR, CDR2 FQNEAQ (reference sequence). The CDR3 DNA is TGTGCCAGCAGGGCTTTGGAGGAGACCCAGTACTTC. Its translation: CASRALEETQYF.

The genes are TRBV25-1 and TRBJ1-2; 9 bases map to TRBD1. V was clipped by 8 bases and J by 6 bases; unmatched bases: 1. The CDR3 totals 11 residues. Germline V gives CDR1 MGHDK, CDR2 SYGVNS. The DNA for the CDR3 is TGTGCCAGCGGACAGGGGAATGGCTACACCTTC. Protein sequence: CASGQGNGYTF.

The V gene is TRBV4-3, the J gene TRBJ1-4, with TRBD1 identical over 9 bases. Germline V gene sequence: CDR1 LGHNA, CDR2 YSLEER. With V trimmed by 4 bases and J by 4 bases, 10 bases remained unmatched. The CDR3 sequence is 17 residues long. The chain's CDR3 is CASSLDLTGGFNEKLFF. CDR3 in DNA: TGCGCCAGCAGCCTAGATTTGACAGGGGGATTTAATGAAAAACTGTTTTTT.

The chain employs TRBV7-2 and TRBJ2-7; 12 nucleotides align to TRBD2. Germline V gene lookup returns CDR1 SGHTA and CDR2 FQGNSA. This CDR3 spans 18 amino acids. With 5 bases clipped from V and 0 bases from J, the junction kept 11 bases outside the gene matches. The CDR3 DNA follows: TGTGCCAGCAGCAAACCGGGACTAGCGGGTTCAGGCTCCTACGAGCAGTACTTC. It yields the protein CASSKPGLAGSGSYEQYF. Using reference TRBV7-2 and TRBJ2-7 for the parts outside the CDR3, the full variable domain is GAGVSQSPSNKVTEKGKDVELRCDPISGHTALYWYRQSLGQGLEFLIYFQGNSAPDKSGLPSDRFSAERTGGSVSTLTIQRTQQEDSAVYLCASSKPGLAGSGSYEQYFGPGTRLTVT.

For the CDR3, the DNA is TGTGCCAGCAGCTTAGGGGCGCACAGAGGCACAGATACGCAGTATTTT. This sequence encodes CASSLGAHRGTDTQYF. V is TRBV7-2 and J is TRBJ2-3; no reliable D call. The CDR3 length is 16 residues. Germline CDR1 SGHTA, CDR2 FQGNSA. With 1 base removed from V and 1 base from J, the gap between germline ends came to 12 bases.

CDR3 region: CATGTGDSYEQYF. The CDR3 nucleotides are TGTGCCACCGGGACAGGGGACTCCTACGAGCAGTACTTC. V usage is TRBV10-3 and J usage is TRBJ2-7; the match to TRBD1 covers 10 bases. J gave up 0 bases and V 10 bases, and 3 bases lay outside the gene matches. This CDR3 spans 13 amino acids. The germline V gene has CDR1 ENHRY and CDR2 SYGVKD.